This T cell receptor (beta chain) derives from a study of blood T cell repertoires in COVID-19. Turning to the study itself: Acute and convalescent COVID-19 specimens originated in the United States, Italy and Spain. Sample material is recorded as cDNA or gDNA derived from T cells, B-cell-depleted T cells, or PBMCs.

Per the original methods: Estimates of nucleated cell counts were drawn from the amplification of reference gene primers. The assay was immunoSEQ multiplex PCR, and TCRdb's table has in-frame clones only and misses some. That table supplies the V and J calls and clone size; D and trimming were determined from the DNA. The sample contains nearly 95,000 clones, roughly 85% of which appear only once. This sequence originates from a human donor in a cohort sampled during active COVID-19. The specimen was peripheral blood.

The CDR3 DNA is TGTGCCAGCAGCGTAAGTGGGGCTGGAGATACGCAGTATTTT. It is translated as CASSVSGAGDTQYF. The chain has TRBV9 and TRBJ2-3, with D perhaps matching TRBD1 (5 bases). Per the germline V gene, CDR1 is SGDLS and CDR2 is YYNGEE. The V gene lost 1 base and the J gene lost 5 bases, with 11 bases spanning the gap. This CDR3 contains 14 residues. Supplemented by reference TRBV9 and TRBJ2-3, the full variable domain reads DSGVTQTPKHLITATGQRVTLRCSPRSGDLSVYWYQQSLDQGLQFLIQYYNGEERAKGNILERFSAQQFPDLHSELNLSSLELGDSALYFCASSVSGAGDTQYFGPGTRLTVL.